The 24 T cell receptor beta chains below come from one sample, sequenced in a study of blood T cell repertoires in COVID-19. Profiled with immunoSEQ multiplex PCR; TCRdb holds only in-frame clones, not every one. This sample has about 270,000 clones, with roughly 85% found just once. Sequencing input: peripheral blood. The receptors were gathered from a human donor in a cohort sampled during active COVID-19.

The CDR3 sequence is CATTRDFNYGYTF. The CDR3 bases are TGTGCCACCACCCGTGACTTCAACTATGGCTACACCTTC. The chain links TRBV2 to TRBJ1-2, with D unclear. Germline loops: CDR1 SNHLY, CDR2 FYNNEI. This CDR3 spans 13 amino acids. The V gene lost 10 bases and the J gene lost 2 bases, with 14 bases spanning the gap.

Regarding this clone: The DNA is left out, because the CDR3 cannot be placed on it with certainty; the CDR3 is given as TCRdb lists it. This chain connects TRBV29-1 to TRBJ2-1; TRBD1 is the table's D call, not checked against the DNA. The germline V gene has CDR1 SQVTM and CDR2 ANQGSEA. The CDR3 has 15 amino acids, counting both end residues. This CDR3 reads CSGSGRAGVADEQFF.

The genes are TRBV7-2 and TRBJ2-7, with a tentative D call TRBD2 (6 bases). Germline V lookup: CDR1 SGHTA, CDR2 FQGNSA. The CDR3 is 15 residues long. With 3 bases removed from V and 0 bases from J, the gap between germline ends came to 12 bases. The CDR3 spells CASSLTSGLSYEQYF. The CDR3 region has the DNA TGTGCCAGCAGCTTGACGAGCGGGCTCTCCTACGAGCAGTACTTC.

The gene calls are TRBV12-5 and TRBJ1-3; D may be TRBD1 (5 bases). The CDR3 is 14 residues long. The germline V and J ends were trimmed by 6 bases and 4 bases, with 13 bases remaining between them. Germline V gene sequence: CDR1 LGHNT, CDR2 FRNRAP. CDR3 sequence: CASGLGANGNTIYF. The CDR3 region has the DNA TGTGCTAGTGGGCTTGGGGCAAACGGAAACACCATATATTTT.

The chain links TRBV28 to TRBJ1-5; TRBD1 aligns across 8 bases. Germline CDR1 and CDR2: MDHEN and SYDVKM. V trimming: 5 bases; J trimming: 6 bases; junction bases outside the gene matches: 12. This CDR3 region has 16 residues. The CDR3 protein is CASSIRQGRLAQPQHF. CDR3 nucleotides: TGTGCCAGCAGTATACGACAGGGGCGGTTGGCTCAGCCCCAGCATTTT.

CDR3 residues: CASSHDGDNEQFF. The CDR3 DNA is TGCGCCAGCAGCCACGACGGAGACAATGAGCAGTTCTTC. The chain uses TRBV5-1 and TRBJ2-1; D is uncertain. The germline gives CDR1 SGHRS, CDR2 YFSETQ. This CDR3 comprises 13 residues. V was trimmed by 4 bases and J by 5 bases, leaving 10 bases between them.

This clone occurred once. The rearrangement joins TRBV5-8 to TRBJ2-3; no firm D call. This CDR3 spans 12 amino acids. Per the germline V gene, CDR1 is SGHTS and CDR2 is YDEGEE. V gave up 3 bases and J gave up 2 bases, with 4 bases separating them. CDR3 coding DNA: TGTGCCAGCAGCTCCTACACAGATACGCAGTATTTT. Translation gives CASSSYTDTQYF.

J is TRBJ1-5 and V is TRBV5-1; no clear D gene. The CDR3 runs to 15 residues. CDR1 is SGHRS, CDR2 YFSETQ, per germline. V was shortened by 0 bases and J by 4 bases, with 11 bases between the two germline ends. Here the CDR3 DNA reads TGCGCCAGCAGCTTGGGACAATCTCCGAATCAGCCCCAGCATTTT. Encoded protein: CASSLGQSPNQPQHF.

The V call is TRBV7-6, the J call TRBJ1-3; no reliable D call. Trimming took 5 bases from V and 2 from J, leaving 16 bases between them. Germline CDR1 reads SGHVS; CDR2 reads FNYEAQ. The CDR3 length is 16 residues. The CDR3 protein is CASSPLGGETGNTIYF. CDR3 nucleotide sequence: TGTGCCAGCAGCCCGCTCGGCGGAGAAACTGGAAACACCATATATTTT. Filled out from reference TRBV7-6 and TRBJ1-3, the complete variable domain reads GAGVSQSPRYKVTKRGQDVALRCDPISGHVSLYWYRQALGQGPEFLTYFNYEAQQDKSGLPNDRFSAERPEGSISTLTIQRTEQRDSAMYRCASSPLGGETGNTIYFGEGSWLTVV.

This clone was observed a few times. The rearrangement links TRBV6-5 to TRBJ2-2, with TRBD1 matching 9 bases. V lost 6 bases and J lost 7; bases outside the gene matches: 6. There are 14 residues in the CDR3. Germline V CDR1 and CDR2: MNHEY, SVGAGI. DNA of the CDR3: TGTGCCAGCAGGAGGACAGGGGAGATCGGGGAGCTGTTTTTT. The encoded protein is CASRRTGEIGELFF.

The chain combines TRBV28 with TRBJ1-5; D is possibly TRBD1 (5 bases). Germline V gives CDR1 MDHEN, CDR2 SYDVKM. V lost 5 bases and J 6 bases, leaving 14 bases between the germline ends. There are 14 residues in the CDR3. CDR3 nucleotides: TGTGCCAGCAGTAGAGGGAGCGGGGCTCAGCCCCAGCATTTT. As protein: CASSRGSGAQPQHF. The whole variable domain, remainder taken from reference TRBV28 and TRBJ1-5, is DVKVTQSSRYLVKRTGEKVFLECVQDMDHENMFWYRQDPGLGLRLIYFSYDVKMKEKGDIPEGYSVSREKKERFSLILESASTNQTSMYLCASSRGSGAQPQHFGDGTRLSIL.

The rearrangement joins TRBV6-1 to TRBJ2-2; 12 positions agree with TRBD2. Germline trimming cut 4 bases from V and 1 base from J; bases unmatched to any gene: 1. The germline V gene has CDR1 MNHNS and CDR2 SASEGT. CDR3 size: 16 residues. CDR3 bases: TGTGCCAGCAGTGGGGGACTAGCGGGGAACACCGGGGAGCTGTTTTTT. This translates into CASSGGLAGNTGELFF.

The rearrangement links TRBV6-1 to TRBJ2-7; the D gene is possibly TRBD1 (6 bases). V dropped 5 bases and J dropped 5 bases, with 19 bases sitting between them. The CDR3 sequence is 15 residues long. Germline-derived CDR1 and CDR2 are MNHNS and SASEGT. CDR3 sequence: CASSFDRPSQDEQYF. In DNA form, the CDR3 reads TGTGCCAGCAGTTTTGACAGGCCCAGCCAAGACGAGCAGTACTTC.

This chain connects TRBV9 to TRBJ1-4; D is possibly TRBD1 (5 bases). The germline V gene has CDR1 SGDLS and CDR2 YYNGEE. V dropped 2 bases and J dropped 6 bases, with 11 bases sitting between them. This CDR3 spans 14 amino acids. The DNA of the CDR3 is TGTGCCAGCAGCGTTCGGGGGGACGATGAAAAACTGTTTTTT. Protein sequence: CASSVRGDDEKLFF.

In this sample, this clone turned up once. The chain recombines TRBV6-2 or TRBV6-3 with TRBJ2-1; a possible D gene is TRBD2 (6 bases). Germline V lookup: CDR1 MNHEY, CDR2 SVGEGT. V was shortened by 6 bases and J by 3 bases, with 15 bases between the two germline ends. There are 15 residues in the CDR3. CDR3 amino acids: CASSSTRRSYNEQFF. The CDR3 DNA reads TGTGCCAGCAGCTCGACTAGAAGGAGCTACAATGAGCAGTTCTTC.

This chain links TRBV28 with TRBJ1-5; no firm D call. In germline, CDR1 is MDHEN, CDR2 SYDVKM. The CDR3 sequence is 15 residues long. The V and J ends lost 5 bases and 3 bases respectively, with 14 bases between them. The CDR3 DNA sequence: TGTGCCAGCAGTCTCCCCGGGTCCTTCAATCAGCCCCAGCATTTT. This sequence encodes CASSLPGSFNQPQHF.

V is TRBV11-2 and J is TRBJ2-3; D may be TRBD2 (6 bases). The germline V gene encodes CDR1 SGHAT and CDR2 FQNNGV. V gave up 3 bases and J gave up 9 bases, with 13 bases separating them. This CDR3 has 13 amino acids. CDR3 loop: CASSLEGLTTQYF. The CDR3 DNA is TGTGCCAGCAGCTTGGAGGGACTCACAACGCAGTATTTT.

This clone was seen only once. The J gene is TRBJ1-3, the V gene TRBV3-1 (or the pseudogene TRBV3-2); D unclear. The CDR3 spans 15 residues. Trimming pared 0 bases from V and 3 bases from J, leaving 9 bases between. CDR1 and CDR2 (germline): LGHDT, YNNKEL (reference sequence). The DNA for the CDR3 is TGTGCCAGCAGCCAAGATCACATAAGTGGAAACACCATATATTTT. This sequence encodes CASSQDHISGNTIYF.

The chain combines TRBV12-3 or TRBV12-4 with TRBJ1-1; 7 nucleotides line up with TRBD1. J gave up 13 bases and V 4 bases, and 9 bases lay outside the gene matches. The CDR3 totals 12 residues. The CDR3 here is CASSSGTASIFF. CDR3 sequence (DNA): TGTGCCAGCAGTTCAGGGACAGCGAGTATTTTCTTT.

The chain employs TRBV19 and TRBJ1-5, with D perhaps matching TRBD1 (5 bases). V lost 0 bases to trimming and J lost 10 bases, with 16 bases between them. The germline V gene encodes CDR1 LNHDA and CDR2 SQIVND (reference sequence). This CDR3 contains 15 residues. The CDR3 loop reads CASSIDIGHSGPQHF. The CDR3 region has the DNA TGTGCCAGTAGTATAGATATCGGACATTCTGGTCCCCAGCATTTT. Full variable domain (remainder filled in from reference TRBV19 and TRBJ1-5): DGGITQSPKYLFRKEGQNVTLSCEQNLNHDAMYWYRQDPGQGLRLIYYSQIVNDFQKGDIAEGYSVSREKKESFPLTVTSAQKNPTAFYLCASSIDIGHSGPQHFGDGTRLSIL.

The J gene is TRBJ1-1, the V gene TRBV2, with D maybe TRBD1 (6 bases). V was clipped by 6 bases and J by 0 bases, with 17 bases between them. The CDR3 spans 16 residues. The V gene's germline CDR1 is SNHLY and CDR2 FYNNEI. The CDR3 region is CASRVRTAFMNTEAFF. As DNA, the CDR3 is TGTGCCAGCAGGGTCAGGACAGCTTTCATGAACACTGAAGCTTTCTTT.

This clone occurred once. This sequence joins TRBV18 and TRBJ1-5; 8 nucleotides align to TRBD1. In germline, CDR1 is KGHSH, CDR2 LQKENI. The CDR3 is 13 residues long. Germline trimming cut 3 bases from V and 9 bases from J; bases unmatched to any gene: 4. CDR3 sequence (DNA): TGTGCCAGCTCACCGGGACAGGACTCGCCCCAGCATTTT. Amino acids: CASSPGQDSPQHF.

CDR3 amino acids: CASSEGAHYNSPLHF. The CDR3 DNA is TGTGCCAGCAGCGAAGGGGCTCACTATAATTCACCCCTCCACTTT. The chain recombines TRBV7-8 with TRBJ1-6, with TRBD1 as a possible D gene (5 bases). In germline, CDR1 is SGHVS, CDR2 FQNEAQ. This CDR3 is built from 15 residues. Trimming pared 5 bases from V and 3 bases from J, leaving 11 bases between.

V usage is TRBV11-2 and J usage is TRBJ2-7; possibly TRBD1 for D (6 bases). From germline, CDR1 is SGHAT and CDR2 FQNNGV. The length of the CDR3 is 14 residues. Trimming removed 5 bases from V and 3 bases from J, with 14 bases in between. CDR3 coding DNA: TGTGCCAGCAGCGATCTGGGGGCCAACTACGAGCAGTACTTC. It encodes CASSDLGANYEQYF.